The rows below give T cell receptor beta chains drawn from one sample of a study of post-analysis software for immune sequencing data. TCRdb redid the calling of the PCR reads with MiXCR, one entry per CDR3 protein. The table has over 700,000 distinct CDR3 sequences, about 27% seen once. The sequenced sample consisted of blood. These receptors originate from a girl aged 5 to 17 with multiple sclerosis. CDR3s include the opening cysteine and the closing phenylalanine or tryptophan. D genes are given only for firm matches. The size entry is marked missing in some rows and otherwise reads once, few, many or a size class.

J gene	V gene	D gene	clone size	CDR3 DNA	CDR3 protein
TRBJ1-1	TRBV15	-	-	TGTGCCACCAGCAGAGATGCCGCGAACACTGAAGCTTTCTTT	CATSRDAANTEAFF
TRBJ2-3	TRBV6-5	-	few	TGTGCCAGCAGTTACTCGATGGCGGGCGGGGGCCTCGCAAGGGATACGCAGTATTTT	CASSYSMAGGGLARDTQYF
TRBJ2-3	TRBV7-9	TRBD1	once	TGTGCCGGCAGCTTTCTTTTCAGGGGGCTTGTAGATACGCAGTATTTT	CAGSFLFRGLVDTQYF
TRBJ2-1	TRBV5-6	-	many	TGTGCCAGCAGCTTGTCCGGGATTGAGCAGTTCTTC	CASSLSGIEQFF
TRBJ1-2	TRBV7-9	-	-	TGTGCCAGCAGCAGCGGACAGACCAACTATGGCCACACCTTC	CASSSGQTNYGHTF
TRBJ2-1	TRBV20-1	TRBD1	-	TGCAGTGCTAGAGATTTCCTGGGACAGGGGGCCCATGAGCAGTTCTTC	CSARDFLGQGAHEQFF
TRBJ1-4	TRBV5-1	-	many	TGTGCCAGCTCCTCGACGAATGAAAAACTGTTTTTT	CASSSTNEKLFF
TRBJ1-5	TRBV7-2	-	-	TGTGCCAGCAGCCCAGCGCCCGGTAGCAATCAGCCCCAGCATTTT	CASSPAPGSNQPQHF
TRBJ2-2	TRBV5-1	TRBD2	-	TGCGCCAGCAACCCGGGCGGACTAGCGGGTGTCGGGGAGCTGTTTTTT	CASNPGGLAGVGELFF
TRBJ2-3	TRBV27	-	many	TGTGCCAGCAGTTTAGGTGGGAGCCGCACAGATACGCAGTATTTT	CASSLGGSRTDTQYF
TRBJ2-7	TRBV7-2	-	-	TGTGCCAGCAGCTTACCTGTGGCCTACGAGCAGTACTTC	CASSLPVAYEQYF
TRBJ2-5	TRBV27	-	few	TGTGCCAGCAGTATATACCGGGACGCGGAGACCCAGTACTTC	CASSIYRDAETQYF
TRBJ1-5	TRBV6-2/TRBV6-3	-	-	TGTGCCAGCAGCCAACCCGGCGGATATAGCAATCAGCCCCAGCATTTT	CASSQPGGYSNQPQHF
TRBJ1-1	TRBV5-1	-	few	TGCGCCAGCAGCCGACAGCCGAACACTGAAGCTTTCTTT	CASSRQPNTEAFF
TRBJ2-5	TRBV7-9	TRBD1	few	TGTGCCAGCAGCCCAAGGGGGCGCCTAGAGACCCAGTACTTC	CASSPRGRLETQYF
TRBJ1-6	TRBV20-1	-	-	TGCAGTGCTAGGGTTCCGTTGGGTAATTCACCCCTCCACTTT	CSARVPLGNSPLHF
TRBJ1-5	TRBV5-6	-	-	TGTGCCAGCAGCTTGCTTAACCCGCCGGGTCAGCCCCAGCATTTT	CASSLLNPPGQPQHF
TRBJ1-1	TRBV25-1	TRBD1	-	TGTGCCAGCAGTGGGGGACCGGGACAGGGGAGGACTGAAGCTTTCTTT	CASSGGPGQGRTEAFF
TRBJ1-2	TRBV28	-	few	TGTGCCAGCAGTTTAATAGGGGACGGCTACACCTTC	CASSLIGDGYTF
TRBJ2-7	TRBV20-1	-	few	TGCAGTGCCGAGCCTGGGACCGAACATTACGAGCAGTACTTC	CSAEPGTEHYEQYF
TRBJ2-4	TRBV7-2	TRBD2	-	TGTGCCAGCAGCTTACTAGCGGGGGGGCCCAAAAACATTCAGTACTTC	CASSLLAGGPKNIQYF
TRBJ2-3	TRBV11-2	-	-	TGTGCCAGCAGCCCCCTAGTTACGCAGTATTTT	CASSPLVTQYF
TRBJ1-2	TRBV5-1	TRBD1	few	TGCGCCAGCAGGTCGAGCCAGGGGGGAAGGAGTAACTATGGCTACACCTTC	CASRSSQGGRSNYGYTF
TRBJ2-3	TRBV24-1	-	few	TGTGCCACCAGTGAGCCGACCATGACGGATTATACGCAGTATTTT	CATSEPTMTDYTQYF
TRBJ2-3	TRBV5-5	TRBD2	-	TGTGCCAGCAGCCGCAGAACTAGCGCCACAGATACGCAGTATTTT	CASSRRTSATDTQYF
TRBJ2-7	TRBV11-2	-	few	TGTGCCAGCAGCTTAGTCCTTCGGTTGACCCACGAGCAGTACTTC	CASSLVLRLTHEQYF
TRBJ1-1	TRBV20-1	-	few	TGCAGTGCTAGGGGGAGGCGAGGTATCGACACTGAAGCTTTCTTT	CSARGRRGIDTEAFF
TRBJ2-1	TRBV20-1	TRBD2	few	TGCAGTGCTTCCTCCCCCGGGGGGGCGGGTTACAATGAGCAGTTCTTC	CSASSPGGAGYNEQFF
TRBJ1-2	TRBV5-1	-	-	TGCGCCAGCAGCTTACCCGGGGTCTGGGATGGCTACACCTTC	CASSLPGVWDGYTF
TRBJ2-1	TRBV20-1	-	few	TGCAGTGCTAGATGGTGGAATGAGCAGTTCTTC	CSARWWNEQFF
TRBJ2-5	TRBV2	-	-	TGTGCCAGCAGTGAAGACCACGGCCGCCAGACCCAGTACTTC	CASSEDHGRQTQYF
TRBJ2-1	TRBV5-1	-	-	TGCGCCAGCAGCTTGGCCTCCAGGAATGAGCAGTTCTTC	CASSLASRNEQFF
TRBJ2-3	TRBV15	TRBD2	few	TGTGCCACCAGCAGAGATCTATATCGGGAGGGCACAGATACGCAGTATTTT	CATSRDLYREGTDTQYF
TRBJ1-1	TRBV20-1	-	-	TGCAGTGCCCCCCTCACGAACACTGAAGCTTTCTTT	CSAPLTNTEAFF
TRBJ1-2	TRBV4-2	-	-	TGTGCCAGCAGCCAGGCCGGGGGGAACTATGGCTACACCTTC	CASSQAGGNYGYTF
TRBJ2-1	TRBV7-9	-	-	TGTGCCAGCAGCCCCGTCGGGAGAACCTACAATGAGCAGTTCTTC	CASSPVGRTYNEQFF
TRBJ1-2	TRBV2	-	-	TGTGCCAGCAGTGAGGGTCCGGACTATGGCTACACCTTC	CASSEGPDYGYTF
TRBJ2-3	TRBV28	-	-	TGTGCCAGCATCGGGACGGTCCCTGATACGCAGTATTTT	CASIGTVPDTQYF
TRBJ2-7	TRBV10-3	-	-	TGTGCCATCAGCCCACAGGGTGGGCACGAGCAGTACTTC	CAISPQGGHEQYF
TRBJ1-1	TRBV6-5	-	-	TGTGCCAGCAGTCCGTCCGGGCGAGGGACTGAAGCTTTCTTT	CASSPSGRGTEAFF
TRBJ2-5	TRBV12-3/TRBV12-4	TRBD1	many	TGTGCCAGCAGTTGGGGACAGGTCCTCCAAGAGACCCAGTACTTC	CASSWGQVLQETQYF
TRBJ2-1	TRBV9	-	few	TGTGCCAGCAGCGGTCCGGGACCTGTTAATGAGCAGTTCTTC	CASSGPGPVNEQFF
TRBJ2-1	TRBV5-1	TRBD2	-	TGCGCCAGCAGCTTGAGAGTGGGCGGGGGGGCCGCGAAAAATGAGCAGTTCTTC	CASSLRVGGGAAKNEQFF
TRBJ2-5	TRBV12-3/TRBV12-4	-	many	TGTGCCAGCAGTTTTGGGGACCGGGGAGAGACCCAGTACTTC	CASSFGDRGETQYF
TRBJ2-1	TRBV7-2	-	-	TGTGCCAGCAGCTCTCCGCCAGGGACATTCAATGAGCAGTTCTTC	CASSSPPGTFNEQFF
TRBJ2-3	TRBV5-1	-	few	TGCGCCAGCACCTTGGAGGGCCTGTGGACTAGCACAGATACGCAGTATTTT	CASTLEGLWTSTDTQYF
TRBJ2-7	TRBV7-2	TRBD2	-	TGTGCCGGCAGCCGGAGCGGGAGGGCCGGGAACGAGCAGTACTTC	CAGSRSGRAGNEQYF
TRBJ2-7	TRBV6-6	TRBD1	few	TGTGCCAGCAGGAGTGGACAGGGCAACGAGCAGTACTTC	CASRSGQGNEQYF